This entry is about one T cell receptor beta chain. As yet, its antigen is unknown. Trimming removed 2 bases from V and 4 bases from J, with 11 bases in between. The CDR3 sequence is 14 residues long. This entry is derived from a study of CD8 T cells in Susac syndrome. General study findings and limits: There were around 15 Susac-specific public clones in total CD8+ repertoires and several in CD8+ TEMRA repertoires.

It was with random hexamers that roughly 0.45 to 1 ug RNA was reverse transcribed. The authors amplified TCR beta CDR3 across 54 Vbeta and 13 Jbeta using immunoSEQ multiplex PCR. Each CDR3 protein gets one entry after TCRdb re-called the immunoSEQ multiplex PCR reads with MiXCR. The data contain some 96,000 distinct CDR3 sequences, approximately 95% of them seen just once; the ten biggest clones take up around 0.3%. The chain uses TRBV23-1 and TRBJ1-1; D gene uncertain. TRBV23-1 qualifies as an ORF whose function is uncertain. The sample was CD8+ T cells from PBMCs. This clonotype was sampled from a human donor with Susac syndrome. Here the CDR3 DNA reads TGCGCCAGCAGTCAACCCCGACGCGGCACTGAAGCTTTCTTT. Its protein is CASSQPRRGTEAFF.